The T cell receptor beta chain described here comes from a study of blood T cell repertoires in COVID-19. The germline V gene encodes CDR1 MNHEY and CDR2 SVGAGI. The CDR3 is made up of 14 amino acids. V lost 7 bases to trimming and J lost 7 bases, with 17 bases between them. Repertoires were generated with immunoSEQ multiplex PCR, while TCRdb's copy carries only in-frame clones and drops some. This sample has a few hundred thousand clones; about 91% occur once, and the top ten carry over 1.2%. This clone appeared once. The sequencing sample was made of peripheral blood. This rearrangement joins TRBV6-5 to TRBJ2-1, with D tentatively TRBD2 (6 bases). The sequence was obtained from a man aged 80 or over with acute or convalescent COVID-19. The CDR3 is CASTGGGTGNEQFF. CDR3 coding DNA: TGTGCCAGCACCGGTGGGGGGACGGGGAATGAGCAGTTCTTC.